This T cell receptor (beta chain) comes out of a study of T cell repertoires in cytomegalovirus infection. Germline V lookup: CDR1 SGHRS, CDR2 YFSETQ. Trimming left V 4 bases short and J 1 base short, with 5 bases between. This CDR3 comprises 13 residues. One entry per CDR3 protein results from TCRdb running MiXCR on the reads. There are some 920,000 distinct CDR3 sequences in the sample; roughly 31% occur only once, and 11% to 15% lies in the top ten. The sample holds a few counts of this clonotype. Its specificity is not known. The source of this sequence is a human donor in good health (CMV status not recorded). Some clones in this sample may be carry-over from other donors' samples. The rearrangement links TRBV5-1 to TRBJ2-2; D not resolved. The sequences come from cultured CD8+ T cells from PBMCs, collected from culture after CMV antigen stimulation. The CDR3 region is CASSMENTGELFF. CDR3 DNA sequence: TGCGCCAGCAGCATGGAGAACACCGGGGAGCTGTTTTTT.